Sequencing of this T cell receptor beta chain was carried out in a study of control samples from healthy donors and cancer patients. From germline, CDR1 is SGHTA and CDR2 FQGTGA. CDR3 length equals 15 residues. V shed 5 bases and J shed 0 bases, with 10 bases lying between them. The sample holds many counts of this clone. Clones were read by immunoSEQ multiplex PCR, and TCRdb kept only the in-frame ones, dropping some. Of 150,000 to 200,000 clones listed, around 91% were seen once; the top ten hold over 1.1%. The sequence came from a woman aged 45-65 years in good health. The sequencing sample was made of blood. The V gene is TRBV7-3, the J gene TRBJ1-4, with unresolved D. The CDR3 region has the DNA TGTGCCAGCAGCCGCGGGATGGCAACTAATGAAAAACTGTTTTTT. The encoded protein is CASSRGMATNEKLFF. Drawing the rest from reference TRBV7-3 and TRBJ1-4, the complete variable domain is GAGVSQTPSNKVTEKGKYVELRCDPISGHTALYWYRQSLGQGPEFLIYFQGTGAADDSGLPNDRFFAVRPEGSVSTLKIQRTERGDSAVYLCASSRGMATNEKLFFGSGTQLSVL.